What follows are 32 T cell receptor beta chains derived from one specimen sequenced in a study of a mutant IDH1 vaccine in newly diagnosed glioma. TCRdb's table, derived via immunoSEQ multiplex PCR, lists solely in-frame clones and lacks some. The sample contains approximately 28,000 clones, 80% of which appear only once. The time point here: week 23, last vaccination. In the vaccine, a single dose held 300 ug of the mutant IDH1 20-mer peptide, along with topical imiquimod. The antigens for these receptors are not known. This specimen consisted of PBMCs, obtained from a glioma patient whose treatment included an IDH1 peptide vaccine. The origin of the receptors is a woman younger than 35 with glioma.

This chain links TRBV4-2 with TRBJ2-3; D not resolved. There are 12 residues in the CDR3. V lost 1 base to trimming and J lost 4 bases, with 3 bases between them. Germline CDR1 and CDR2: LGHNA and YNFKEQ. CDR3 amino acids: CASSQVSDTQYF. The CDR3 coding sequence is TGTGCCAGCAGCCAAGTTTCAGATACGCAGTATTTT.

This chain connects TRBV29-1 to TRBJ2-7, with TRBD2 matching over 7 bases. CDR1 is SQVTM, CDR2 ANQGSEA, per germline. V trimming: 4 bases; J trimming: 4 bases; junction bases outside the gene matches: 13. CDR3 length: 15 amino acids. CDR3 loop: CSVVPSGGGGYEQYF. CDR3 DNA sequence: TGCAGCGTTGTCCCTAGCGGAGGAGGAGGTTACGAGCAGTACTTC.

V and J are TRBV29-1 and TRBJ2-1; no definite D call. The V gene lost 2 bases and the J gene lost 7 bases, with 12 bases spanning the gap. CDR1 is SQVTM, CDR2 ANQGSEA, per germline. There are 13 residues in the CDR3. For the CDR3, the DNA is TGCAGCGTTGAAATATATGGTGTAAATGAGCAGTTCTTC. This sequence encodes CSVEIYGVNEQFF.

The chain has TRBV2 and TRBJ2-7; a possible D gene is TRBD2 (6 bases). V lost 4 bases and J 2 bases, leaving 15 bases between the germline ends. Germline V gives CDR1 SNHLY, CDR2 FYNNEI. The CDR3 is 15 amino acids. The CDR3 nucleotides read TGTGCCAGCAGTGGCCTGGGCGGGGCTACCTACGAGCAGTACTTC. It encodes CASSGLGGATYEQYF.

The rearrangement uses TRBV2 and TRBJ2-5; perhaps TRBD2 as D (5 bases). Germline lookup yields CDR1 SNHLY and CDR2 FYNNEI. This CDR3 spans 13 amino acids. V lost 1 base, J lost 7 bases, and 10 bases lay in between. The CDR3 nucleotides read TGTGCCAGCAGTGAAGGGTGGGGAGCGACCCAGTACTTC. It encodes CASSEGWGATQYF.

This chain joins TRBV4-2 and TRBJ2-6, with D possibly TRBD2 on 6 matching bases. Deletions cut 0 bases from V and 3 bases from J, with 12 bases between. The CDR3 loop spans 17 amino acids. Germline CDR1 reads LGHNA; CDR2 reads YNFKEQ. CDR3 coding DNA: TGTGCCAGCAGCCAAGAGGGGTCTAGCGTTGGGGCCAACGTCCTGACTTTC. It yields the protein CASSQEGSSVGANVLTF.

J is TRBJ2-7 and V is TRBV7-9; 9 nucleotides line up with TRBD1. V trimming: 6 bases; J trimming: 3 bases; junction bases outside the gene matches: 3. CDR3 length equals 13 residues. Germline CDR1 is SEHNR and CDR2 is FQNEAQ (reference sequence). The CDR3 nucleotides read TGTGCCAGCAGATCGACAGGGGGCTACGAGCAGTACTTC. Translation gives CASRSTGGYEQYF.

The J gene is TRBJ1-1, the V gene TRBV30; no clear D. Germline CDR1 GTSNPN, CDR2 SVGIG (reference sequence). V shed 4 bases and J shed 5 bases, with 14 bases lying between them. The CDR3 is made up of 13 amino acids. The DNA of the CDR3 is TGTGCCTGGATTTTGGGAGGTTGGACTGAAGCTTTCTTT. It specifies CAWILGGWTEAFF. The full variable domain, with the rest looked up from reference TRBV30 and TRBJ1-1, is SQTIHQWPATLVQPVGSPLSLECTVEGTSNPNLYWYRQAAGRGLQLLFYSVGIGQISSEVPQNLSASRPQDRQFILSSKKLLLSDSGFYLCAWILGGWTEAFFGQGTRLTVV.

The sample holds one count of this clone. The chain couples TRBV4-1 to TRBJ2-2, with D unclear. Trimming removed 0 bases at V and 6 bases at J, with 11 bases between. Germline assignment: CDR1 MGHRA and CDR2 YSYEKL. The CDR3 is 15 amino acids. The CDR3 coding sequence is TGCGCCAGCAGCCAAGATCGAGTCTTGGCCGGGGAGCTGTTTTTT. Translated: CASSQDRVLAGELFF.

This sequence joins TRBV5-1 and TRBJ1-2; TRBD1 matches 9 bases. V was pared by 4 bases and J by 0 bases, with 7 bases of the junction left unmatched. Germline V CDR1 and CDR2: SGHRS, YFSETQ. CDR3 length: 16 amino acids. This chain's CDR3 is CASSPGTGPPNYGYTF. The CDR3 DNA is TGCGCCAGCAGCCCCGGGACAGGGCCACCTAACTATGGCTACACCTTC.

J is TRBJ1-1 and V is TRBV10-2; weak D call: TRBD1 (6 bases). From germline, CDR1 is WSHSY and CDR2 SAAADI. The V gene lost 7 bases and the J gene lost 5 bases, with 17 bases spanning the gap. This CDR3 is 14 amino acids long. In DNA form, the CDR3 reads TGCGCCAGCACCCGACAGGACCGGAAAACTGAAGCTTTCTTT. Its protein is CASTRQDRKTEAFF.

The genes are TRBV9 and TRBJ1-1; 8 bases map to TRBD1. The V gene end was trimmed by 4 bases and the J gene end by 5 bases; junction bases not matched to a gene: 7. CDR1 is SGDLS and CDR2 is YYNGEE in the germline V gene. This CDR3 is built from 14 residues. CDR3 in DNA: TGTGCCAGCAGCCCGCCCAGGGGGCAGACTGAAGCTTTCTTT. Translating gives CASSPPRGQTEAFF.

The CDR3, as DNA: TGTGCCAGCAGCTTATCGGATTCACCCCTCCACTTT. This translates into CASSLSDSPLHF. This chain joins TRBV5-4 and TRBJ1-6; no clear D gene. CDR1 and CDR2 (germline): SGHNT, YYREEE (reference sequence). V was cut by 2 bases and J by 8 bases, with 5 bases left in between. The CDR3 has 12 residues.

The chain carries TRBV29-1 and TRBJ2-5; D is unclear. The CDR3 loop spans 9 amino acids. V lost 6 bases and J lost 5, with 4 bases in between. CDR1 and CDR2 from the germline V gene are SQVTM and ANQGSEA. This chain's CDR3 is CSVEETQYF. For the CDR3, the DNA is TGCAGCGTGGAGGAGACCCAGTACTTC.

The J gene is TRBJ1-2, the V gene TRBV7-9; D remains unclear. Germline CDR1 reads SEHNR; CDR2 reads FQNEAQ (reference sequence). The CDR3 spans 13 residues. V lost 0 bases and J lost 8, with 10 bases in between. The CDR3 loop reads CASSLASSLGYTF. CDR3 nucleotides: TGTGCCAGCAGCTTAGCCAGCAGTTTGGGCTACACCTTC.

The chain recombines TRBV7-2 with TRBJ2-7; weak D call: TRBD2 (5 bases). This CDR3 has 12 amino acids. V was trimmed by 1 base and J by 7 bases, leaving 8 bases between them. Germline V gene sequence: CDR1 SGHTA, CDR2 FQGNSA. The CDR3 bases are TGTGCCAGCAGCTTAGAGGCGGGTGAGCAGTACTTC. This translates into CASSLEAGEQYF.

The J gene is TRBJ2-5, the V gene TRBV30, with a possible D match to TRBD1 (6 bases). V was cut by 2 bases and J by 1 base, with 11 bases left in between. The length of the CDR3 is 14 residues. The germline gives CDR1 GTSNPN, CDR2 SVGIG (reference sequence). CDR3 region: CAWSSSGAQETQYF. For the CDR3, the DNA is TGTGCCTGGAGTTCGTCAGGGGCCCAAGAGACCCAGTACTTC.

The CDR3 spells CASSSQTVNTEAFF. CDR3 in DNA: TGTGCCAGCAGCTCCCAGACAGTGAACACTGAAGCTTTCTTT. This chain links TRBV7-2 with TRBJ1-1; D perhaps matches TRBD1 (5 bases). CDR3 length: 14 residues. Trimming took 4 bases from V and 0 from J, leaving 9 bases between them. CDR1 and CDR2 from the germline V gene are SGHTA and FQGNSA.

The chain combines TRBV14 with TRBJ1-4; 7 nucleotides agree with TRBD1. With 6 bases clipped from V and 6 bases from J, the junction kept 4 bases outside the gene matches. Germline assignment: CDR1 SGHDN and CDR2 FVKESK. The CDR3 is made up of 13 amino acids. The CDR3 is CASRRGPYEKLFF. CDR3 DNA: TGTGCCAGCAGGAGGGGGCCCTATGAAAAACTGTTTTTT.

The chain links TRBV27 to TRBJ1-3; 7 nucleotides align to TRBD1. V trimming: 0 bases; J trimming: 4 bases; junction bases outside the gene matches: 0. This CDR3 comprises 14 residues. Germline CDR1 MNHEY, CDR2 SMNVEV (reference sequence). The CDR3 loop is CASSLSQGGNTIYF. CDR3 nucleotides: TGTGCCAGCAGTTTATCACAGGGGGGAAACACCATATATTTT.

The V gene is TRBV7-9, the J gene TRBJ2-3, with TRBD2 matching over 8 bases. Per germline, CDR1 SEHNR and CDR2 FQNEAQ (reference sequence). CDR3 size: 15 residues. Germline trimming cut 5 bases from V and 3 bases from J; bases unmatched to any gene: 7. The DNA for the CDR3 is TGTGCCAGCAGCGACTTACAGCGGGAGACAGATACGCAGTATTTT. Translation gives CASSDLQRETDTQYF.

CDR3 amino acids: CAISDLGVGEAFF. The CDR3 region has the DNA TGTGCCATCAGTGATCTAGGGGTAGGTGAAGCTTTCTTT. This chain joins TRBV10-3 and TRBJ1-1; D is possibly TRBD1 (5 bases). This CDR3 region has 13 residues. Trimming shortened V by 3 bases and J by 7 bases, and 12 bases separated the two germline ends. Germline CDR1 and CDR2: ENHRY and SYGVKD.

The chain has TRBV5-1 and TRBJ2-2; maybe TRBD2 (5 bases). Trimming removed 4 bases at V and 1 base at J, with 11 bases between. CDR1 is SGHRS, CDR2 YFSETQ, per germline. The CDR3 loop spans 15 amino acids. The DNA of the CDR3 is TGCGCCAGCAGCCCTCGGGAAAAGAACACCGGGGAGCTGTTTTTT. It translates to CASSPREKNTGELFF.

Here the CDR3 reads CASSLGRGGDEQYF. CDR3 bases: TGTGCCAGCAGCTTAGGCAGGGGAGGCGACGAGCAGTACTTC. This chain uses TRBV7-8 with TRBJ2-7; D may be TRBD1 or TRBD2 (6 bases each). The CDR3 consists of 14 residues. Trimming shortened V by 1 base and J by 5 bases, and 12 bases separated the two germline ends. CDR1 is SGHVS, CDR2 FQNEAQ, per germline.

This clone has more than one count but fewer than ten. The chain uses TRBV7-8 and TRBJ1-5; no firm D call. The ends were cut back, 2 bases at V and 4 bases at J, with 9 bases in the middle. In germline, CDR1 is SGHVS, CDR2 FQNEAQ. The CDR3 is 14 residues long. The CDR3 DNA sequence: TGTGCCAGCAGCTTATCGGGAAGGAATCAGCCCCAGCATTTT. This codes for CASSLSGRNQPQHF.

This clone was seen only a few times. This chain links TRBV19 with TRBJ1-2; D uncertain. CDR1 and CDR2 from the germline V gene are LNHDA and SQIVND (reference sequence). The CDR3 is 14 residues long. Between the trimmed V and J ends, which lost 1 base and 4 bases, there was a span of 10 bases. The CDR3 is CASSIAGPIYGYTF. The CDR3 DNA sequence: TGTGCCAGTAGTATAGCGGGCCCTATCTATGGCTACACCTTC.

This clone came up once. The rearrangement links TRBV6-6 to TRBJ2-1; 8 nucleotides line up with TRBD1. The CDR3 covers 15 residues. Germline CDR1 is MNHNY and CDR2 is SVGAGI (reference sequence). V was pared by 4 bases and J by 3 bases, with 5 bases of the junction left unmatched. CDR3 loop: CASSLTGTGYNEQFF. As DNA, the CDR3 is TGTGCCAGCAGTTTAACCGGGACAGGCTACAATGAGCAGTTCTTC.

The CDR3 sequence: CASSGTPRTGELFF. DNA of the CDR3: TGTGCCAGCAGTGGGACTCCTAGGACCGGGGAGCTGTTTTTT. The J gene is TRBJ2-2, the V gene TRBV28, with D possibly being TRBD2 (6 bases). This CDR3 is 14 amino acids long. Trimming took 5 bases from V and 5 from J, leaving 12 bases between them. The germline V gene has CDR1 MDHEN and CDR2 SYDVKM.

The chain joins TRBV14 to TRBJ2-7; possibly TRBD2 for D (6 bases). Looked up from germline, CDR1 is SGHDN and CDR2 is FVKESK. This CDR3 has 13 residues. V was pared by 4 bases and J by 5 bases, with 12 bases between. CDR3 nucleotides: TGTGCCAGCAGCCTGTTCGGGAGCGACGAGCAGTACTTC. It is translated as CASSLFGSDEQYF.

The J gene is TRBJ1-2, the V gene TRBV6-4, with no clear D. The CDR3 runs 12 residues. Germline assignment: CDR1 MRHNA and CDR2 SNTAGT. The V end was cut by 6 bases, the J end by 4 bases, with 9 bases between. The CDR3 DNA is TGTGCCAGCAGGGAACGGATCTATGGCTACACCTTC. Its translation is CASRERIYGYTF.

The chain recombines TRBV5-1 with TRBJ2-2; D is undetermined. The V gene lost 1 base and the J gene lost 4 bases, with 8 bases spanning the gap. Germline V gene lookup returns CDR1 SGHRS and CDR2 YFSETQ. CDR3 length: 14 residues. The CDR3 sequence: CASSLLVATGELFF. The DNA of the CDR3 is TGCGCCAGCAGCTTGTTGGTGGCCACCGGGGAGCTGTTTTTT.

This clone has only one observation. The CDR3 region has the DNA TGTGCCAGCGGCTCTTATGAGGGGGAAAAACTGTTTTTT. Its protein product is CASGSYEGEKLFF. The V call is TRBV7-8, the J call TRBJ1-4; tentatively, D is TRBD1 (5 bases). The germline gives CDR1 SGHVS, CDR2 FQNEAQ. Between the trimmed V and J ends, which lost 8 bases and 8 bases, there was a span of 15 bases. This CDR3 has 13 residues.